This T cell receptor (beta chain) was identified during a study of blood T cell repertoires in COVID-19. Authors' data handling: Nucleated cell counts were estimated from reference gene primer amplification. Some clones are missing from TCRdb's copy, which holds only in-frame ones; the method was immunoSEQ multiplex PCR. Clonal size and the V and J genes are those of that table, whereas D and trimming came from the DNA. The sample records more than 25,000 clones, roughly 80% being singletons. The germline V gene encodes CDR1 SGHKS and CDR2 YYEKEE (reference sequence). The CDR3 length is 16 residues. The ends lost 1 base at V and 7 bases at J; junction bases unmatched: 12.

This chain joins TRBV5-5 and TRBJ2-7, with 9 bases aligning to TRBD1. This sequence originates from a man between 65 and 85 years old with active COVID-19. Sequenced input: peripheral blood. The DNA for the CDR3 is TGTGCCAGCAGCTTGCGCCCGGGACAGGGTGGGTATGAGCAGTACTTC. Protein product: CASSLRPGQGGYEQYF.